The present entry profiles one T cell receptor (beta chain) with its context. The CDR3 spans 11 residues. Germline V gene sequence: CDR1 DFQATT, CDR2 SNEGSKA (reference sequence). Deletions cut 6 bases from V and 1 base from J, with 5 bases between. The sample comes from a study of T cell responses to AZD1222 COVID-19 vaccine. Clones were sequenced by immunoSEQ multiplex PCR, and TCRdb holds only the in-frame ones, with some missing. The repertoire has some 90,000 clones, approximately 89% of them found once; the top ten carry roughly 5.6%. This sequence originates from an adult in good health. The chain recombines TRBV20-1 with TRBJ2-3; D is unresolved. Material: peripheral blood, obtained on day 0 of MenACWY control vaccination. The CDR3 spells CSATGTDTQYF. The DNA for the CDR3 is TGCAGTGCCACAGGCACAGATACGCAGTATTTT.